Listed here are 32 T cell receptor beta chains from one sample, sequenced in a study of blood T cells in healthy people across ages. The use of a sample-barcoded 5' primer and a J-beta primer mix characterized a second PCR of roughly 7 to 11 cycles. Using its own MiXCR run on the 5' RACE reads, TCRdb lists one record per CDR3 protein. The sample yields around 1.5 million distinct CDR3 sequences, roughly 40% seen once. Sequenced: blood. The receptors were gathered from a woman between 18 and 29 years old in good health.

J is TRBJ2-3 and V is TRBV3-1, with 11 positions matching TRBD2. CDR1 and CDR2 from the germline V gene are LGHDT and YNNKEL (reference sequence). The trim removed 1 base at V and 2 bases at J, leaving 8 bases unmatched. This CDR3 is built from 18 residues. Here the CDR3 DNA reads TGTGCCAGCAGCCAAGGGGTTAGCGGGGGGGCAGCCACAGATACGCAGTATTTT. It is translated as CASSQGVSGGAATDTQYF.

This clonotype was detected only a few times. The gene calls are TRBV16 and TRBJ2-7; D uncertain. This CDR3 region has 13 residues. V lost 1 base to trimming and J lost 6 bases, with 10 bases between them. CDR1 and CDR2 (germline): KGHSY, FQNENV. Here the CDR3 reads CASSQWPKGEQYF. As DNA, the CDR3 is TGTGCCAGCAGCCAATGGCCTAAGGGCGAGCAGTACTTC.

The chain carries TRBV10-2 and TRBJ2-7; 9 nucleotides match TRBD2. The CDR3 totals 14 residues. Germline values: CDR1 WSHSY, CDR2 SAAADI. V lost 3 bases and J lost 7; bases outside the gene matches: 7. Here the CDR3 reads CASSDLAGDREQYF. The DNA for the CDR3 is TGCGCCAGCAGTGATTTAGCGGGAGATCGTGAGCAGTACTTC.

This rearrangement joins TRBV7-2 to TRBJ2-1, with 13 nucleotides matching TRBD2. V dropped 1 base and J dropped 7; count of bases not matched to a gene: 10. This CDR3 has 18 residues. Germline CDR1 SGHTA, CDR2 FQGNSA. CDR3 in DNA: TGTGCCAGCAGCTTAGGAGGGAGTGGACTAGCGGGAGTGAATGAGCAGTTCTTC. It translates to CASSLGGSGLAGVNEQFF.

This clonotype has a handful of counts. The DNA of the CDR3 is TGCAGCGTTCGGACTGAGCCTCTTAATGAAAAACTGTTTTTT. This sequence encodes CSVRTEPLNEKLFF. The gene calls are TRBV29-1 and TRBJ1-4; D remains unclear. With 5 bases removed from V and 4 bases from J, the gap between germline ends came to 14 bases. Germline-derived CDR1 and CDR2 are SQVTM and ANQGSEA. This CDR3 is 14 amino acids long.

V is TRBV28 and J is TRBJ2-3; D is possibly TRBD2 (6 bases). In germline, CDR1 is MDHEN, CDR2 SYDVKM. Trimming cost V 5 bases and J 2 bases, with 20 bases left between them. The CDR3 runs 17 residues. The CDR3 is CASSGRRHLTHTDTQYF. Written as DNA, the CDR3 is TGTGCCAGCAGTGGGAGGAGGCATCTAACCCACACAGATACGCAGTATTTT.

The chain links TRBV20-1 to TRBJ1-2, with no clear D. Per the germline V gene, CDR1 is DFQATT and CDR2 is SNEGSKA (reference sequence). The CDR3 loop spans 14 amino acids. V was clipped by 0 bases and J by 4 bases, with 12 bases between them. The CDR3 nucleotides read TGCAGTGCTAGAGAGAGCCGGTTAGGCTATGGCTACACCTTC. Its translation: CSARESRLGYGYTF.

The chain joins TRBV6-5 to TRBJ1-1; D unclear. From germline, CDR1 is MNHEY and CDR2 SVGAGI. Trimming removed 10 bases from V and 1 base from J, with 19 bases in between. This CDR3 is 15 amino acids long. CDR3 DNA: TGTGCCACCAGAGTACCCGACGGTCCGAACACTGAAGCTTTCTTT. This encodes CATRVPDGPNTEAFF.

This clonotype was detected only a few times. This chain joins TRBV9 and TRBJ2-7; TRBD1 aligns across 7 bases. Losses at the gene ends were 1 base for V and 2 bases for J; bases not matched to a gene: 6. CDR3 length equals 15 residues. Germline lookup yields CDR1 SGDLS and CDR2 YYNGEE. This CDR3 reads CASSVRDSIPYEQYF. In DNA, the CDR3 is TGTGCCAGCAGCGTAAGGGACAGCATACCCTACGAGCAGTACTTC.

V is TRBV20-1 and J is TRBJ1-4, with a weak D call TRBD1 (5 bases). The V gene's germline CDR1 is DFQATT and CDR2 SNEGSKA (reference sequence). This CDR3 has 12 amino acids. The germline V and J ends were trimmed by 5 bases and 7 bases, with 11 bases remaining between them. The CDR3 nucleotides read TGCAGTGCTCGGCCAGGGAGTGAAAAACTGTTTTTT. Protein sequence: CSARPGSEKLFF.

Of note for this clonotype: A read error may explain this, as a much larger clone is one base away. This chain uses TRBV5-5 with TRBJ2-7; D is undetermined. Looked up from germline, CDR1 is SGHKS and CDR2 is YYEKEE (reference sequence). Deletions cut 4 bases from V and 4 bases from J, with 18 bases between. CDR3 length: 15 residues. CDR3 sequence: CASSPRRAGSYEQYF. CDR3 nucleotide sequence: TGTGCCAGCAGCCCCCGACGAGCTGGTTCGTACGAGCAGTACTTC.

This clonotype has just a few counts. The chain couples TRBV10-3 to TRBJ2-1; no definite D call. Looked up from germline, CDR1 is ENHRY and CDR2 is SYGVKD. CDR3 length: 16 residues. Trimming took off 0 bases at V and 4 bases at J, with 13 bases between the two ends. CDR3 nucleotides: TGTGCCATCAGTGAGTCGTCGAGCTCCCTTTACAATGAGCAGTTCTTC. It yields the protein CAISESSSSLYNEQFF.

This clonotype occurred a few times. The rearrangement uses TRBV10-2 and TRBJ2-7; TRBD1 or TRBD2 may be the D gene (5 bases each). This CDR3 contains 14 residues. V was pared by 3 bases and J by 2 bases, with 11 bases between. Germline CDR1 WSHSY, CDR2 SAAADI. The CDR3 region has the DNA TGCGCCAGCAGTGAATTTGGGGGTACCTACGAGCAGTACTTC. This codes for CASSEFGGTYEQYF.

This clonotype has more than one count but fewer than ten. This chain connects TRBV15 to TRBJ1-2; D perhaps matches TRBD1 (6 bases). The CDR3 runs 15 residues. Germline V gene lookup returns CDR1 LNHNV and CDR2 YYDKDF (reference sequence). V was shortened by 1 base and J by 4 bases, with 13 bases between the two germline ends. The CDR3 coding sequence is TGTGCCACCAGCAGAGGTGGACAGTCCGGCTATGGCTACACCTTC. It specifies CATSRGGQSGYGYTF.

This clonotype was observed a few times. This chain links TRBV20-1 with TRBJ1-2, with 10 bases that match TRBD1. V lost 5 bases to trimming and J lost 6 bases; unmatched junction nucleotides: 6. The CDR3 runs 13 residues. Looked up from germline, CDR1 is DFQATT and CDR2 is SNEGSKA (reference sequence). The CDR3 nucleotides are TGCAGTGCTTCCGGGACAGGGGATCATGGCTACACCTTC. It encodes CSASGTGDHGYTF.

There are a few counts of this clonotype. This chain connects TRBV3-1 to TRBJ2-1; TRBD1 matches 9 bases. The CDR3 totals 15 residues. Germline V gene data show CDR1 as LGHDT and CDR2 as YNNKEL (reference sequence). The ends lost 3 bases at V and 3 bases at J; junction bases unmatched: 3. The CDR3 DNA sequence: TGTGCCAGCAGCCAGGGGGACAGGGTCTACAATGAGCAGTTCTTC. Encoded protein: CASSQGDRVYNEQFF.

This chain connects TRBV2 to TRBJ2-7; D is perhaps TRBD1 (6 bases). With 6 bases removed from V and 0 bases from J, the gap between germline ends came to 12 bases. Germline-derived CDR1 and CDR2 are SNHLY and FYNNEI. The CDR3 has 14 amino acids. The CDR3 DNA follows: TGTGCCAGCAGACAGACAGGTAGCTCCTACGAGCAGTACTTC. This translates into CASRQTGSSYEQYF. The variable domain in full, with the rest retrieved from reference TRBV2 and TRBJ2-7, is EPEVTQTPSHQVTQMGQEVILRCVPISNHLYFYWYRQILGQKVEFLVSFYNNEISEKSEIFDDQFSVERPDGSNFTLKIRSTKLEDSAMYFCASRQTGSSYEQYFGPGTRLTVT.

The chain combines TRBV18 with TRBJ2-1, with D possibly being TRBD2 (6 bases). Germline loops: CDR1 KGHSH, CDR2 LQKENI. This CDR3 has 18 residues. Trimming removed 2 bases from V and 0 bases from J, with 17 bases in between. In nucleotides, the CDR3 is TGTGCCAGCTCACCAGCGGCCGGAGGGGCCAGCTCCTACAATGAGCAGTTCTTC. It translates to CASSPAAGGASSYNEQFF.

This chain connects TRBV24-1 to TRBJ1-2, with TRBD1 matching 8 bases. CDR1 is KGHDR and CDR2 is SFDVKD in the germline V gene. The CDR3 length is 14 residues. After removal of 9 bases from V and 1 base from J, the junction contained 6 bases not matched to a gene. The chain's CDR3 is CATSDRGHNYGYTF. CDR3 sequence (DNA): TGTGCCACCTCAGACAGGGGCCATAACTATGGCTACACCTTC.

The chain employs TRBV10-3 and TRBJ2-3; TRBD2 might be the D (6 bases). Germline loops: CDR1 ENHRY, CDR2 SYGVKD. This CDR3 is 14 amino acids long. Trimming left V 2 bases short and J 10 bases short, with 16 bases between. The CDR3: CAISEAGPPTSQYF. The CDR3 DNA sequence: TGTGCCATCAGTGAGGCGGGGCCACCCACTTCGCAGTATTTT.

This clonotype was recorded only once. An end of the junction does not agree with germline; a read error may underlie this. This chain uses TRBV12-3 or TRBV12-4 with TRBJ1-2; TRBD1 matches 11 bases. CDR3 length equals 16 residues. Here the CDR3 reads CASSFRGQGDDYGCTF. The CDR3 bases are TGTGCCAGCAGTTTTCGGGGACAGGGGGACGACTATGGCTGCACCTTC.

The chain couples TRBV24-1 to TRBJ2-7; tentatively, D is TRBD1 or TRBD2 (6 bases each). Germline CDR1 is KGHDR and CDR2 is SFDVKD. V was trimmed by 9 bases and J by 7 bases, leaving 15 bases between them. The CDR3 is 12 amino acids. As DNA, the CDR3 is TGTGCCACCGCGGGACAAGTCAATGAGCAGTACTTC. Its protein is CATAGQVNEQYF.

V gene TRBV24-1 combines with J gene TRBJ2-7; D is perhaps TRBD2 (6 bases). V lost 4 bases, J lost 2 bases, and 14 bases lay in between. This CDR3 is built from 15 residues. Per germline, CDR1 KGHDR and CDR2 SFDVKD. This CDR3 reads CATSDSGGTTYEQYF. DNA of the CDR3: TGTGCCACCAGTGACTCGGGCGGGACGACCTACGAGCAGTACTTC.

The genes are TRBV5-1 and TRBJ2-3, with D perhaps TRBD2 (6 bases). The CDR3 has 15 amino acids. CDR1 is SGHRS, CDR2 YFSETQ, per germline. V lost 4 bases and J lost 0, with 12 bases in between. The CDR3 nucleotides read TGCGCCAGCAGCCCCCCTAGCGCCAGCACAGATACGCAGTATTTT. Its protein is CASSPPSASTDTQYF.

The CDR3 DNA reads TGTGCCAGCAGGTACGGGAGATACAATGAGCAGTACTTC. This codes for CASRYGRYNEQYF. The chain recombines TRBV12-3 or TRBV12-4 with TRBJ2-7, with D tentatively TRBD2 (6 bases). CDR3 length: 13 amino acids. Trimming took 6 bases from V and 7 from J, leaving 16 bases between them.

The chain employs TRBV5-1 and TRBJ1-6; a possible D gene is TRBD1 (5 bases). The length of the CDR3 is 17 residues. The germline V gene encodes CDR1 SGHRS and CDR2 YFSETQ. V lost 4 bases to trimming and J lost 7 bases, with 21 bases between them. The CDR3 region is CASSVGVRYRNNSPLHF. CDR3 bases: TGCGCCAGCAGCGTCGGGGTCCGATACAGGAACAATTCACCCCTCCACTTT.

This clonotype was counted at least ten times. The CDR3 reads CASSPGATNEKLFF. The CDR3 DNA sequence: TGTGCCAGCAGTCCCGGAGCAACTAATGAAAAACTGTTTTTT. The rearrangement links TRBV18 to TRBJ1-4; unclear D gene. The CDR3 is made up of 14 amino acids. Trimming left V 8 bases short and J 0 bases short, with 10 bases between. The germline V gene has CDR1 KGHSH and CDR2 LQKENI.

V gene TRBV6-5 combines with J gene TRBJ2-1; TRBD2 matches 9 bases. J gave up 3 bases and V 6 bases, and 6 bases lay outside the gene matches. Germline values: CDR1 MNHEY, CDR2 SVGAGI. This CDR3 has 15 amino acids. DNA of the CDR3: TGTGCCAGCAGCCCAGCGGGAGGAAACTACAATGAGCAGTTCTTC. Amino acids: CASSPAGGNYNEQFF.

J is TRBJ2-7 and V is TRBV6-1; D remains unclear. The CDR3 consists of 12 residues. Trimming shortened V by 7 bases and J by 4 bases, and 11 bases separated the two germline ends. Germline loops: CDR1 MNHNS, CDR2 SASEGT. The CDR3 sequence: CASIALGYEQYF. CDR3 sequence (DNA): TGTGCCAGCATCGCCCTGGGATACGAGCAGTACTTC.

This clonotype came up a few times. V gene TRBV6-1 combines with J gene TRBJ2-7; D not certain. The V gene lost 2 bases and the J gene lost 2 bases, with 10 bases spanning the gap. In germline, CDR1 is MNHNS, CDR2 SASEGT. This CDR3 region has 14 residues. DNA of the CDR3: TGTGCCAGCAGTGAATTAATAGGGCCCTACGAGCAGTACTTC. This encodes CASSELIGPYEQYF.

This rearrangement joins TRBV5-5 to TRBJ2-7; 7 bases are a match to TRBD1. J lost 2 bases, V lost 3 bases, and 8 bases had no gene match. The CDR3 spans 15 residues. Germline CDR1 is SGHKS and CDR2 is YYEKEE (reference sequence). CDR3 in DNA: TGTGCCAGCAGCTCTCCCGGGGACAGACCCTACGAGCAGTACTTC. This encodes CASSSPGDRPYEQYF. Combining the CDR3 with reference TRBV5-5 and TRBJ2-7 gives the whole variable domain DAGVTQSPTHLIKTRGQQVTLRCSPISGHKSVSWYQQVLGQGPQFIFQYYEKEERGRGNFPDRFSARQFPNYSSELNVNALLLGDSALYLCASSSPGDRPYEQYFGPGTRLTVT.

The chain has TRBV19 and TRBJ1-2; D call uncertain. The CDR3 contains 13 residues. CDR1 and CDR2 from the germline V gene are LNHDA and SQIVND (reference sequence). The V end was cut by 3 bases, the J end by 3 bases, with 8 bases between. CDR3 DNA sequence: TGTGCCAGTAGTATGACGGAGTACTATGGCTACACCTTC. Translating it yields CASSMTEYYGYTF.